The 5 T cell receptor beta chains in this list originate from one sample, sequenced in a study of cytomegalovirus exposure and HLA in healthy donors. The PCR was carried out with 60 Vbeta primers and 13 Jbeta primers. The data were produced by immunoSEQ multiplex PCR, yet TCRdb's version contains in-frame clones alone and is incomplete. This sample contains 150,000 or so clones. The sequenced material came from PBMCs. The receptors were sampled from a woman aged 60-70 years in good health and CMV-seronegative.

To note about this clone: Within the sample, other DNA sequences also encode this same CDR3. This rearrangement joins TRBV9 to TRBJ1-2, with 7 bases identical to TRBD1. CDR3 length equals 14 residues. V lost 0 bases and J lost 2; bases outside the gene matches: 1. Germline V gene lookup returns CDR1 SGDLS and CDR2 YYNGEE. Written as DNA, the CDR3 is TGTGCCAGCAGCGTAGGACAGGGAAACTATGGCTACACCTTC. This sequence encodes CASSVGQGNYGYTF.

The chain carries TRBV5-5 and TRBJ2-5, with 10 bases aligning to TRBD2. The CDR3 is made up of 17 amino acids. Unmatched junction bases numbered 10, after V lost 4 bases and J lost 1 base. The germline V gene encodes CDR1 SGHKS and CDR2 YYEKEE (reference sequence). DNA for the CDR3: TGTGCCAGCAGCAACTCCCTAGCGGGGGTGTTCCAAGAGACCCAGTACTTC. Amino acids: CASSNSLAGVFQETQYF.

The rearrangement links TRBV28 to TRBJ1-4; 10 bases match TRBD1. Germline V gene sequence: CDR1 MDHEN, CDR2 SYDVKM. With 4 bases clipped from V and 7 bases from J, the junction kept 12 bases outside the gene matches. The length of the CDR3 is 17 residues. CDR3 nucleotides: TGTGCCAGCAGTTCCCACCCCGGGACAGGGGAAGCTGAAAAACTGTTTTTT. Protein: CASSSHPGTGEAEKLFF.

This rearrangement joins TRBV2 to TRBJ1-1; no clear D. This CDR3 contains 13 residues. V lost 2 bases, J lost 8 bases, and 12 bases lay in between. Looked up from germline, CDR1 is SNHLY and CDR2 is FYNNEI. Written as DNA, the CDR3 is TGTGCCAGCAGTGAACACCATACAGTGGAAGCTTTCTTT. Translation: CASSEHHTVEAFF. Together with reference TRBV2 and TRBJ1-1, the CDR3 gives the full variable domain: EPEVTQTPSHQVTQMGQEVILRCVPISNHLYFYWYRQILGQKVEFLVSFYNNEISEKSEIFDDQFSVERPDGSNFTLKIRSTKLEDSAMYFCASSEHHTVEAFFGQGTRLTVV.

CDR3 sequence: CASSTRHPDRADTQYF. The CDR3 nucleotides are TGTGCCAGTAGTACTCGTCACCCAGACAGGGCAGATACGCAGTATTTT. This chain links TRBV19 with TRBJ2-3, with 7 bases aligning to TRBD1. The CDR3 runs to 16 residues. The junction had 11 bases not matched to a gene; V was cut back by 4 bases and J by 4 bases. Germline CDR1 reads LNHDA; CDR2 reads SQIVND (reference sequence). The whole variable domain, filled in from reference TRBV19 and TRBJ2-3, reads DGGITQSPKYLFRKEGQNVTLSCEQNLNHDAMYWYRQDPGQGLRLIYYSQIVNDFQKGDIAEGYSVSREKKESFPLTVTSAQKNPTAFYLCASSTRHPDRADTQYFGPGTRLTVL.